The T cell receptor (beta chain) described here comes from a study of blood T cell repertoires in COVID-19. Study details: Sources were T cells, B-cell-depleted T cells, or PBMCs; the material itself was cDNA or gDNA.

Allocation to cohorts depended on clinical history reported by the participants. Recovered Cohort 3 donors showed two negative PCRs, clearance, or symptom resolution. The CDR3 consists of 15 residues. CDR1 is LGHNA, CDR2 YNFKEQ, per germline. The trim removed 0 bases at V and 10 bases at J, leaving 9 bases unmatched. In the authors' methods: Amplification of reference gene primers provided the estimated nucleated cell counts. Some clones are missing from TCRdb's copy, which holds only in-frame ones; the method was immunoSEQ multiplex PCR. V, J and clone size were drawn from that table, and D and trimming were deduced from the DNA. The repertoire holds roughly 500,000 clones, with more than 75% as singletons.

The sequence was obtained from a woman aged 40 to 49 who had recovered from COVID-19. Sequencing was carried out using PBMCs or T cells enriched from blood (not recorded which). J is TRBJ2-1 and V is TRBV4-2, with 7 nucleotides matching TRBD2. Here the CDR3 reads CASSQEEAGSSEQFF. For the CDR3, the DNA is TGTGCCAGCAGCCAAGAAGAAGCGGGATCCTCAGAGCAGTTCTTC.